These 29 T cell receptor beta chains originate from one sample sequenced in a study of cytomegalovirus exposure and HLA in healthy donors. 13 Jbeta primers and 60 Vbeta primers were used for the PCR. Clones were sequenced by immunoSEQ multiplex PCR, and TCRdb holds only the in-frame ones, with some missing. The data contain approximately 170,000 clones, about four fifths of them singletons. Material for sequencing was PBMCs. The origin of the receptors is a male donor in good health and CMV-seropositive.

The rearrangement links TRBV5-1 to TRBJ2-7; possibly TRBD2 for D (6 bases). This CDR3 has 14 amino acids. Germline CDR1 and CDR2: SGHRS and YFSETQ. The germline V and J ends were trimmed by 5 bases and 1 base, with 13 bases remaining between them. The CDR3 loop reads CASSPEGFSYEQYF. The CDR3 bases are TGCGCCAGCAGTCCGGAGGGGTTTTCCTACGAGCAGTACTTC.

Concerning this clone itself: A junction end diverges from the germline sequence, so it may reflect a read error. The chain couples TRBV5-4 to TRBJ2-1; 7 bases map to TRBD1. This CDR3 comprises 13 residues. Germline loops: CDR1 SGHNT, CDR2 YYREEE (reference sequence). The CDR3 DNA reads TGTGCCAGCAGCTGGGACAGAAGAAATGGGCAGTTCTTC. Translated, it gives CASSWDRRNGQFF.

The chain has TRBV25-1 and TRBJ1-3; tentative D call: TRBD1 (6 bases). CDR3 length: 15 residues. V shed 6 bases and J shed 3 bases, with 15 bases lying between them. Germline V lookup: CDR1 MGHDK, CDR2 SYGVNS. The CDR3 region is CASSLTGLGGNTIYF. The CDR3 bases are TGTGCCAGCAGCCTTACAGGGCTCGGTGGAAACACCATATATTTT. Looking up the rest from reference TRBV25-1 and TRBJ1-3 gives the full variable domain: EADIYQTPRYLVIGTGKKITLECSQTMGHDKMYWYQQDPGMELHLIHYSYGVNSTEKGDLSSESTVSRIRTEHFPLTLESARPSHTSQYLCASSLTGLGGNTIYFGEGSWLTVV.

The chain uses TRBV5-1 and TRBJ2-1; D uncertain. The V gene lost 4 bases and the J gene lost 0 bases, with 11 bases spanning the gap. Germline CDR1 SGHRS, CDR2 YFSETQ. This CDR3 region has 15 residues. The chain's CDR3 is CASSLSTSSYNEQFF. The CDR3 DNA is TGCGCCAGCAGCCTGTCCACCAGCTCCTACAATGAGCAGTTCTTC. The full variable domain, its missing parts supplied by reference TRBV5-1 and TRBJ2-1, is KAGVTQTPRYLIKTRGQQVTLSCSPISGHRSVSWYQQTPGQGLQFLFEYFSETQRNKGNFPGRFSGRQFSNSRSEMNVSTLELGDSALYLCASSLSTSSYNEQFFGPGTRLTVL.

The chain recombines TRBV19 with TRBJ1-3, with D maybe TRBD1 (5 bases). The germline gives CDR1 LNHDA, CDR2 SQIVND (reference sequence). There are 16 residues in the CDR3. V dropped 5 bases and J dropped 0 bases, with 14 bases sitting between them. For the CDR3, the DNA is TGTGCCAGTAGTCCACGACAGTTCCGCTCTGGAAACACCATATATTTT. It is translated as CASSPRQFRSGNTIYF. Variable domain in full (rest from reference TRBV19 and TRBJ1-3): DGGITQSPKYLFRKEGQNVTLSCEQNLNHDAMYWYRQDPGQGLRLIYYSQIVNDFQKGDIAEGYSVSREKKESFPLTVTSAQKNPTAFYLCASSPRQFRSGNTIYFGEGSWLTVV.

The rearrangement links TRBV5-1 to TRBJ2-7, with 12 bases aligning to TRBD2. The CDR3 contains 14 residues. Germline V gene lookup returns CDR1 SGHRS and CDR2 YFSETQ. V lost 4 bases, J lost 6 bases, and 5 bases stayed unmatched. The CDR3 DNA is TGCGCCAGCAGCGTGACTAGCGGGGGACGCGAGCAGTACTTC. As protein: CASSVTSGGREQYF.

The chain links TRBV7-9 to TRBJ2-5, with D possibly matching TRBD1 (5 bases). The V and J ends lost 5 bases and 7 bases respectively, with 17 bases between them. Germline V gene lookup returns CDR1 SEHNR and CDR2 FQNEAQ (reference sequence). This CDR3 has 14 amino acids. CDR3 nucleotides: TGTGCCAGCAGCCCACCTTGGCAGGGCATGACCCAGTACTTC. This gives the protein CASSPPWQGMTQYF.

V gene TRBV5-1 combines with J gene TRBJ1-4; 8 nucleotides line up with TRBD1. V gave up 4 bases and J gave up 3 bases; unmatched junction bases: 8. The CDR3 runs to 16 residues. The germline V gene has CDR1 SGHRS and CDR2 YFSETQ. The CDR3 bases are TGCGCCAGCAGCCAAGACAGGGGCGACGCTAATGAAAAACTGTTTTTT. Amino acid sequence: CASSQDRGDANEKLFF.

This clone showed up just a few times. CDR3 in amino acids: CASSLWSFNEKLFF. The CDR3 DNA reads as TGTGCCAGCAGCTTGTGGAGCTTCAATGAAAAACTGTTTTTT. The V and J genes are TRBV5-5 and TRBJ1-4; D call uncertain. The CDR3 sequence is 14 residues long. V was pared by 1 base and J by 5 bases, with 9 bases between. Per germline, CDR1 SGHKS and CDR2 YYEKEE (reference sequence).

The sample holds one count of this clone. The V gene is TRBV5-8, the J gene TRBJ1-1; possibly TRBD1 for D (5 bases). Trimming stripped 5 bases from V and 5 bases from J, with 10 bases between. Germline values: CDR1 SGHTS, CDR2 YDEGEE. This CDR3 contains 12 residues. The CDR3 coding sequence is TGTGCCAGCAGACCCAGGGAAACTGAAGCTTTCTTT. Translated: CASRPRETEAFF.

The V gene is TRBV18, the J gene TRBJ1-1; D is uncertain. This CDR3 is 18 amino acids long. Trimming cost V 2 bases and J 3 bases, with 22 bases left between them. CDR1 and CDR2 from the germline V gene are KGHSH and LQKENI. The CDR3 nucleotides are TGTGCCAGCTCACCAAGCATCGGCGTCTCTCGGAGTCACACTGAAGCTTTCTTT. It yields the protein CASSPSIGVSRSHTEAFF. The variable domain in full, completed from reference TRBV18 and TRBJ1-1, reads NAGVMQNPRHLVRRRGQEARLRCSPMKGHSHVYWYRQLPEEGLKFMVYLQKENIIDESGMPKERFSAEFPKEGPSILRIQQVVRGDSAAYFCASSPSIGVSRSHTEAFFGQGTRLTVV.

This chain connects TRBV20-1 to TRBJ2-2; unclear D gene. This CDR3 spans 11 amino acids. Germline V gene data show CDR1 as DFQATT and CDR2 as SNEGSKA (reference sequence). The chain's CDR3 is CSAVNTGELFF. The CDR3 DNA reads as TGCAGCGCGGTGAACACCGGGGAGCTGTTTTTT.

This chain uses TRBV19 with TRBJ2-3; 11 bases fit TRBD2. V trimming: 9 bases; J trimming: 1 base; junction bases outside the gene matches: 6. Germline V lookup: CDR1 LNHDA, CDR2 SQIVND (reference sequence). CDR3 length: 15 residues. Here the CDR3 DNA reads TGTGCCAGCAGCCAACTAGCGGGGGGCACAGATACGCAGTATTTT. Residues: CASSQLAGGTDTQYF.

The DNA for the CDR3 is TGTGCCAGCAGCGGGGGAGAGGTTGCACCCCTCCACTTT. Translated, it gives CASSGGEVAPLHF. The genes are TRBV9 and TRBJ1-6; D uncertain. The V and J ends lost 3 bases and 11 bases respectively, with 12 bases between them. CDR1 is SGDLS, CDR2 YYNGEE, per germline. CDR3 size: 13 residues.

The CDR3 DNA is TGTGCCAGCAGCGGTGGTTGGGGCAGGGGGCAGGAAAAACTGTTTTTT. This gives the protein CASSGGWGRGQEKLFF. The chain has TRBV9 and TRBJ1-4, with 8 bases aligning to TRBD1. The germline V gene encodes CDR1 SGDLS and CDR2 YYNGEE. The CDR3 is 16 residues long. Germline trimming cut 3 bases from V and 8 bases from J; bases unmatched to any gene: 12.

This chain links TRBV27 with TRBJ2-5; 7 bases line up with TRBD1. The CDR3 runs to 11 residues. CDR1 MNHEY and CDR2 SMNVEV come from the germline V gene (reference sequence). Germline trimming cut 11 bases from V and 12 bases from J; bases unmatched to any gene: 12. CDR3 nucleotide sequence: TGTGCCTCACATTTCGGACAGGTTGAGTACTTC. Residues: CASHFGQVEYF.

Here the CDR3 reads CASTRTLLQDDTDTQYF. The DNA for the CDR3 is TGTGCCAGCACCAGGACACTCTTACAGGACGACACAGATACGCAGTATTTT. The rearrangement joins TRBV9 to TRBJ2-3, with D perhaps matching TRBD1 (5 bases). Germline loops: CDR1 SGDLS, CDR2 YYNGEE. The CDR3 runs 17 residues. Deletions cut 6 bases from V and 2 bases from J, with 22 bases between.

This chain connects TRBV29-1 to TRBJ1-3, with TRBD1 matching over 9 bases. The CDR3 has 14 amino acids. Looked up from germline, CDR1 is SQVTM and CDR2 is ANQGSEA. The trim removed 4 bases at V and 4 bases at J, leaving 5 bases unmatched. The CDR3 loop is CSVGTGAGGNTIYF. The CDR3 DNA reads TGCAGCGTTGGGACAGGGGCGGGAGGAAACACCATATATTTT.

This chain links TRBV11-2 with TRBJ1-1, with D perhaps TRBD1 (6 bases). The CDR3 spans 17 residues. V gave up 7 bases and J gave up 0 bases, with 21 bases separating them. Germline-derived CDR1 and CDR2 are SGHAT and FQNNGV. CDR3 amino acids: CASMSWTAVSMNTEAFF. The CDR3 DNA is TGTGCCAGCATGAGCTGGACAGCCGTCTCAATGAACACTGAAGCTTTCTTT.

The rearrangement links TRBV25-1 to TRBJ1-2, with 10 bases identical to TRBD1. Germline CDR1 MGHDK, CDR2 SYGVNS. The CDR3 is 16 amino acids. V trimming: 2 bases; J trimming: 3 bases; junction bases outside the gene matches: 6. This CDR3 is CASSETGQGFYYGYTF. Here the CDR3 DNA reads TGTGCCAGCAGTGAAACGGGACAGGGGTTTTACTATGGCTACACCTTC.

The chain has TRBV6-1 and TRBJ2-3; perhaps TRBD2 as D (5 bases). Trimming removed 8 bases at V and 1 base at J, with 16 bases between. The CDR3 sequence is 15 residues long. CDR1 is MNHNS and CDR2 is SASEGT in the germline V gene. The CDR3 coding sequence is TGTGCCAGCCGGCGAGGGTCCGGAGGCACAGATACGCAGTATTTT. This codes for CASRRGSGGTDTQYF.

With regard to this clone: The identical CDR3 is also encoded by other nucleotide sequences in the sample. The chain has TRBV11-2 and TRBJ1-1, with D possibly being TRBD1 (6 bases). Between the trimmed V and J ends, which lost 3 bases and 1 base, there was a span of 9 bases. The CDR3 is 14 residues long. Germline CDR1 SGHAT, CDR2 FQNNGV. The CDR3 DNA reads as TGTGCCAGCAGCTTTGGACAGTCGAACACTGAAGCTTTCTTT. Encoded protein: CASSFGQSNTEAFF.

This chain joins TRBV18 and TRBJ1-5; D possibly corresponds to TRBD1 (5 bases). The CDR3 is 15 amino acids. Germline CDR1 and CDR2: KGHSH and LQKENI. V lost 3 bases and J lost 4, with 13 bases in between. CDR3 in DNA: TGTGCCAGCTCACCCAGCAGGGTAGAGAATCAGCCCCAGCATTTT. Protein sequence: CASSPSRVENQPQHF.

As regards this clone: Other DNA sequences from this sample encode an identical CDR3 as well. The rearrangement joins TRBV6-6 to TRBJ2-2, with a tentative D call TRBD1 (6 bases). CDR3 length: 15 amino acids. Germline loops: CDR1 MNHNY, CDR2 SVGAGI (reference sequence). V was shortened by 6 bases and J by 4 bases, with 15 bases between the two germline ends. Here the CDR3 DNA reads TGTGCCAGCAGCACAACAGGGAGTGGCACCGGGGAGCTGTTTTTT. Translation: CASSTTGSGTGELFF.

This clone appeared once. The V call is TRBV2, the J call TRBJ2-7, with D possibly TRBD1 on 5 matching bases. The V and J ends lost 8 bases and 9 bases respectively, with 23 bases between them. The CDR3 has 14 residues. Germline V gene data show CDR1 as SNHLY and CDR2 as FYNNEI. CDR3 residues: CASLPGQDYRAQYF. The CDR3 DNA reads TGTGCCAGCCTCCCAGGGCAGGATTATAGGGCGCAGTACTTC.

This clone was detected only once. The chain carries TRBV5-1 and TRBJ2-7, with a tentative D call TRBD2 (5 bases). This CDR3 contains 14 residues. V lost 6 bases to trimming and J lost 7 bases, with 20 bases between them. CDR1 and CDR2 from the germline V gene are SGHRS and YFSETQ. In nucleotides, the CDR3 is TGCGCCAGCAAGCCACCCGAGGGTGTTTCGGAGCAGTACTTC. It is translated as CASKPPEGVSEQYF.

This sequence joins TRBV2 and TRBJ1-2, with a possible D match to TRBD1 (6 bases). Germline CDR1 reads SNHLY; CDR2 reads FYNNEI. The CDR3 is made up of 12 amino acids. V lost 7 bases, J lost 4 bases, and 10 bases lay in between. This chain's CDR3 is CASNQGSYGYTF. For the CDR3, the DNA is TGTGCCAGCAACCAGGGGAGCTATGGCTACACCTTC.

This clone has more than one count but fewer than ten. V and J are TRBV5-1 and TRBJ2-2; tentatively, D is TRBD2 (6 bases). Trimming took off 2 bases at V and 1 base at J, with 9 bases between the two ends. The germline V gene encodes CDR1 SGHRS and CDR2 YFSETQ. The CDR3 is 15 amino acids. CDR3 nucleotides: TGCGCCAGCAGCTTAGGCGGGGAGAACACCGGGGAGCTGTTTTTT. It yields the protein CASSLGGENTGELFF.

The V gene is TRBV4-1, the J gene TRBJ1-6; 8 bases map to TRBD1. The CDR3 is 22 amino acids. V gave up 2 bases and J gave up 2 bases; unmatched junction bases: 20. Germline V gives CDR1 MGHRA, CDR2 YSYEKL. DNA for the CDR3: TGCGCCAGCAGCCAAATGACTAGGGGGACAGTTCCCAGGGGGCCCTATAATTCACCCCTCCACTTT. Amino acid sequence: CASSQMTRGTVPRGPYNSPLHF.